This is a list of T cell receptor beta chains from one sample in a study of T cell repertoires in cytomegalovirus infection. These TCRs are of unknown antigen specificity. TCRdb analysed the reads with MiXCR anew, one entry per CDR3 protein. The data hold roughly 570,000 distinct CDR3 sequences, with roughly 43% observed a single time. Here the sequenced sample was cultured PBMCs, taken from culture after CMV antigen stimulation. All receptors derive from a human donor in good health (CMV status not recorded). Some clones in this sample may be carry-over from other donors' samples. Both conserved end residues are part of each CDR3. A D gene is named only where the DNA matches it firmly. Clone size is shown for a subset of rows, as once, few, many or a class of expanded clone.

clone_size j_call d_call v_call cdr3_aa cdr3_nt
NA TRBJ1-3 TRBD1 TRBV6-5 CASSYRGLGERSGNTIYF TGTGCCAGCAGTTACAGGGGGCTGGGGGAGCGCTCTGGAAACACCATATATTTT
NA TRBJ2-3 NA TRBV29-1 CSVSGFNYHADTQYF TGCAGCGTCTCGGGATTCAATTATCACGCAGATACGCAGTATTTT
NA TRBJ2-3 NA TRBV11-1 CASRTERTQYF TGTGCCAGCAGGACGGAACGTACGCAGTATTTT
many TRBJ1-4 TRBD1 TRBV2 CASRVQGAYEKLFF TGTGCCAGCAGGGTACAGGGGGCGTATGAAAAACTGTTTTTT
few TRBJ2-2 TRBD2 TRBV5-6 CASSLIAGGPVATGELFF TGTGCCAGCAGCTTGATAGCGGGAGGGCCTGTAGCCACCGGGGAGCTGTTTTTT
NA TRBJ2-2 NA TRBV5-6 CASSFPLTELFF TGTGCCAGCAGCTTCCCCCTCACCGAGCTGTTTTTT
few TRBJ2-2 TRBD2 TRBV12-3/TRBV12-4 CASLRTSADTGELFF TGTGCCAGCCTAAGGACTAGCGCGGACACCGGGGAGCTGTTTTTT
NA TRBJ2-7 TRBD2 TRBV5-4 CASSPGSGRSGHEQYF TGTGCCAGCAGCCCGGGGTCCGGGAGGAGCGGCCACGAGCAGTACTTC
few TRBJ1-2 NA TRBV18 CASSPGKPPYGYTF TGTGCCAGCTCACCAGGGAAGCCACCTTATGGCTACACCTTC
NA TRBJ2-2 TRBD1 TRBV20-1 CSARDQRQGAGELFF TGCAGTGCTAGAGATCAGAGACAGGGGGCCGGGGAGCTGTTTTTT
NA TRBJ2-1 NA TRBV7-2 CASSLVRGDPPLRDNEQFF TGTGCCAGCAGCTTAGTAAGGGGCGACCCTCCTCTTAGGGACAATGAGCAGTTCTTC
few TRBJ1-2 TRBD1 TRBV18 CASSAGTGLYGYTF TGTGCCAGCTCAGCCGGGACAGGCTTATATGGCTACACCTTC
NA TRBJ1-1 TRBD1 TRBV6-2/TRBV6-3 CASSYLGTGLEAFF TGTGCCAGCAGTTACCTGGGGACAGGCTTAGAAGCTTTCTTT
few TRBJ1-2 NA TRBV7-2 CASSYSTTNYGYTF TGTGCCAGCAGCTATTCCACGACGAACTATGGCTACACCTTC
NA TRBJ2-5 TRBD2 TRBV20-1 CSARGAGGIQETQYF TGCAGTGCTAGGGGGGCGGGGGGGATCCAAGAGACCCAGTACTTC
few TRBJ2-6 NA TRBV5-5 CASTPGYGSSGANVLTF TGTGCCAGCACCCCCGGTTACGGCTCGTCTGGGGCCAACGTCCTGACTTTC
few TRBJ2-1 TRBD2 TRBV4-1 CASSHPGLAGNNEQFF TGCGCCAGCAGCCATCCGGGACTAGCTGGCAACAATGAGCAGTTCTTC
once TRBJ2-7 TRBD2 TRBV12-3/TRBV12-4 CASSPLAGAGYEQYF TGTGCCAGCAGCCCCCTAGCGGGAGCCGGCTACGAGCAGTACTTC
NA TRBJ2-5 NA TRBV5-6 CASSSPPEGGETQYF TGTGCCAGCAGCTCCCCCCCGGAGGGCGGGGAGACCCAGTACTTC
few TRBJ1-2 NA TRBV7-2 CASSRQVGAGGYTF TGTGCCAGCAGCCGGCAGGTGGGGGCGGGTGGCTACACCTTC
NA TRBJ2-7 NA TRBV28 CASTPLADGYEQYF TGTGCCAGCACCCCACTAGCAGATGGCTACGAGCAGTACTTC
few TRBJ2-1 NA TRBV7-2 CASMGSSYNEQFF TGTGCCAGCATGGGAAGCTCCTACAATGAGCAGTTCTTC
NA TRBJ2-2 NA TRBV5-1 CASSLHREDTGELFF TGCGCCAGCAGCTTGCACAGGGAGGACACCGGGGAGCTGTTTTTT
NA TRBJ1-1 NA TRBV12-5 CASGLEQGSEAFF TGTGCTAGTGGTTTGGAACAGGGATCTGAAGCTTTCTTT
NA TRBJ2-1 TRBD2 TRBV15 CATSRERAGGYNEQFF TGTGCCACCAGCAGAGAGCGAGCGGGGGGCTACAATGAGCAGTTCTTC
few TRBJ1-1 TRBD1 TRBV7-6 CASSLATGTGSNTEAFF TGTGCCAGCAGCTTAGCGACTGGGACAGGTTCGAACACTGAAGCTTTCTTT
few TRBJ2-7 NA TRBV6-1 CASSGQSTDEQYF TGTGCCAGCAGTGGACAGAGTACGGACGAGCAGTACTTC
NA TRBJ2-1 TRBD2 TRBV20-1 CSARGTSGMYNEQFF TGCAGTGCTAGGGGGACTAGCGGGATGTACAATGAGCAGTTCTTC
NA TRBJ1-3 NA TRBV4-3 CASSQDTATHQAGNTIYF TGCGCCAGCAGCCAAGATACCGCGACGCACCAAGCGGGAAACACCATATATTTT
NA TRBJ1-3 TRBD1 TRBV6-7 CASSYMGQGTSGNTIYF TGTGCCAGCAGCTACATGGGACAGGGGACCTCTGGAAACACCATATATTTT
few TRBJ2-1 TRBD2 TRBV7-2 CASSTRLAPRAYNEQFF TGTGCCAGCAGCACCCGACTAGCGCCCAGGGCCTACAATGAGCAGTTCTTC
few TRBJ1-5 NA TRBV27 CASSLSQGGNQPQHF TGTGCCAGCAGTTTATCTCAGGGAGGCAATCAGCCCCAGCATTTT
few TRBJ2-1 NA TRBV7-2 CASSLGQNLEQFF TGTGCCAGCAGCTTGGGTCAGAATCTTGAGCAGTTCTTC